This TCR beta chain was documented in a study of T cell responses to AZD1222 COVID-19 vaccine (TCRdb year 2021). General notes on the study: A total of 230 to 250 trial participants underwent TCR sequencing, of whom roughly 210 had received two doses of AZD1222 and roughly 26 had received two doses of the MenACWY control vaccine. Trial participants were enrolled into age subgroups of 18-55, 56-69 and 70-plus years, which contained about 150, 28 and 57 TCR-sequenced participants, respectively.

Points the paper makes about the study in general: Conclusions about previously exposed vaccinees are limited because only a handful of AZD1222 recipients were SARS-CoV-2 seropositive at baseline. In the small 56-69-year group, the increase in depth fell short of significance, most likely because of low power. Because no samples from the day 14 peak response were available, repertoires could be characterized only after the peak T cell response. Participants were mostly white British and included more females than males, and it was suggested by the authors that clonal diversity may have been underestimated. Reportedly, almost half of the unique spike-specific TCRs recognized epitopes lying outside the regions that are mutated in the B.1.351 and B.1.1.7 variants. The vaccine-associated CD4 TCRs covered the entire spike protein, and the dominant responses fell in regions 160-218 and 743-854. After two AZD1222 doses, both the breadth and the depth of spike-specific TCRs were significantly higher than at day 0 and than in MenACWY recipients.

A remark on this clone: The antigen it recognizes is unknown. Base qualities are not provided; no much larger clone lies one nucleotide away. This sample also contains other DNA sequences that code for the same CDR3.

The CDR3 regions of human TCRbeta chains were analyzed by immunosequencing. Regarding the original processing steps: TCRs in the repertoires were compared against a reference library of SARS-CoV-2-specific TCRs that had been generated with the MIRA antigen-specificity platform. Breadth was defined as the fraction of unique TCRs that were SARS-CoV-2-associated, and depth was defined as the fraction of total T cells that were SARS-CoV-2-associated. Each spike-specific TCR was assigned to its reactive spike region and to a CD4 or CD8 class using the MIRA data. Log10-transformed breadth and depth values were compared by one-way ANOVA with Sidak's multiple comparisons tests. TCRdb took this table from immuneACCESS and kept in-frame rearrangements with V and J called. Such tables lack part of the clones; where checked against another copy, unresolved V genes explain under half of the gap, and the rest is unexplained. V and J calls plus clone size are reproduced from that table; the DNA served to infer D and trimming. The sample table shows fewer than 200,000 clones, and approximately 94% are seen once. The ten largest clones represent roughly 1.7% of the sample.

The CDR3 sequence holds 13 residues, the cysteine and phenylalanine included. The sequence is cut down to CDR3 DNA, 39 bases in frame from base 1. Looking up the germline V gene (reference sequence) yields CDR1 LNHDA and CDR2 SQIVND. V drops 5 bases and J drops 0 bases, leaving 7 bases in between. This sample's time point label indicates: about 28 days (+/-7) after the second vaccine dose. AZD1222 recipients with second doses at about 4 weeks or about 12 weeks were pooled, because spike-specific TCR depth and breadth did not differ between schedules. Vaccinee samples came from UK trials COV001 and COV002, including a single-blind randomized controlled phase 2/3 trial of AZD1222 (ChAdOx1 nCoV-19) in healthy adults. For TCRbeta chain sequencing, PBMC samples were collected from trial participants at day 0 and at day 28 after the second dose.

The sample was peripheral blood, taken 28 days after the second AZD1222 dose. This receptor was taken from an adult who received the AZD1222 COVID-19 vaccine. Rearrangement joined TRBV19 to TRBJ1-1; there is no confident call for the D gene. The CDR3 loop reads CASSSTVNTEAFF. The sequenced DNA is TGTGCCAGTAGTTCCACAGTGAACACTGAAGCTTTCTTT.